What follows describes a single TCR beta chain. The repertoire was sequenced with immunoSEQ multiplex PCR; TCRdb's copy has only in-frame clones and lacks some. The repertoire holds around 68,000 clones, with 80% to 95% as singletons. Trimming removed 1 base from V and 5 bases from J, with 14 bases in between. CDR3 size: 15 residues. Germline CDR1 is SNHLY and CDR2 is FYNNEI. This record belongs to a study of blood T cell repertoires in COVID-19. Overall study: The United States, Italy and Spain supplied acute and convalescent COVID-19 samples.

This receptor was obtained from a man in his 70s with active COVID-19. V is TRBV2 and J is TRBJ1-2, with a tentative D call TRBD1 (5 bases). Sequencing was carried out using peripheral blood. CDR3 amino acids: CASSEDGREDYGYTF. The DNA for the CDR3 is TGTGCCAGCAGTGAAGATGGCAGGGAGGATTATGGCTACACCTTC.